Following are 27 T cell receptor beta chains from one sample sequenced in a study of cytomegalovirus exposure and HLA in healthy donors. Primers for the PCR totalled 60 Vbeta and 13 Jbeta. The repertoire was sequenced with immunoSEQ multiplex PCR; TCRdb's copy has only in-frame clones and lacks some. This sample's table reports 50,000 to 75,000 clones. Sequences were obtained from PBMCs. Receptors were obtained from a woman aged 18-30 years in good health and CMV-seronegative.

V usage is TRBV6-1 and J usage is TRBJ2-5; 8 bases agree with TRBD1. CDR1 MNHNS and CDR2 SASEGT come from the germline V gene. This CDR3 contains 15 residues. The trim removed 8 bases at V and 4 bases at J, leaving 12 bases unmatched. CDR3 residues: CASLDRGIFRETQYF. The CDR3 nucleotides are TGTGCCAGCCTCGACAGGGGAATTTTTCGAGAGACCCAGTACTTC.

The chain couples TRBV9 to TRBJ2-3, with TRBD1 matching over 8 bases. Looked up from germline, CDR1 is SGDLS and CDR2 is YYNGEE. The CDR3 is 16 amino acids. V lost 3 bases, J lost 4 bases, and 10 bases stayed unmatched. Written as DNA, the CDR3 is TGTGCCAGCAGCGCAGGACGGACAGGGAGAGCAGATACGCAGTATTTT. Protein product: CASSAGRTGRADTQYF.

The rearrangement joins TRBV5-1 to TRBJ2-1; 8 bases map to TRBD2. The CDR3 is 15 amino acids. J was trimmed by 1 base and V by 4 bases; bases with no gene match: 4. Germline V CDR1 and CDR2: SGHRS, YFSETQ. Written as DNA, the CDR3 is TGCGCCAGCAGCGTGAGCGGGAGTTCCTACAATGAGCAGTTCTTC. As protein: CASSVSGSSYNEQFF.

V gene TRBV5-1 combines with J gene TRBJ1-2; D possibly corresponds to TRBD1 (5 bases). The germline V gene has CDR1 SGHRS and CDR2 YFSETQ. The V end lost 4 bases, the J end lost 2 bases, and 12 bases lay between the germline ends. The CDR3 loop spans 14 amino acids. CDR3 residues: CASSQGLLNYGYTF. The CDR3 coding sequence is TGCGCCAGCAGCCAGGGACTTTTGAACTATGGCTACACCTTC.

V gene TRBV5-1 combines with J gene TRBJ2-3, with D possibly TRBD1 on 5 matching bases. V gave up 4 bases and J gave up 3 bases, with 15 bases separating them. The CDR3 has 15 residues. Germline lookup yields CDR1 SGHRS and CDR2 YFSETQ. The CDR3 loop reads CASSPRAVETDTQYF. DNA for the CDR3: TGCGCCAGCAGCCCCAGGGCAGTAGAAACAGATACGCAGTATTTT.

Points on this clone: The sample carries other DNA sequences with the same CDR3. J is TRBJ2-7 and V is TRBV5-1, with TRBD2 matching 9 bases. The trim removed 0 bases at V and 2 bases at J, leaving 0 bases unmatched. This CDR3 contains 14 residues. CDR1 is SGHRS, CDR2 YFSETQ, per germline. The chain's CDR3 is CASSLVAGAYEQYF. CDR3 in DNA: TGCGCCAGCAGCTTGGTAGCGGGAGCCTACGAGCAGTACTTC.

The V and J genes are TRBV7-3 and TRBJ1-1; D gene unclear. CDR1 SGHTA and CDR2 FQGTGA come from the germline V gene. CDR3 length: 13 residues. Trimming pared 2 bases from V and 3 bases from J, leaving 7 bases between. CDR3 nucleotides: TGTGCCAGCAGCTTATCACGAGACACTGAAGCTTTCTTT. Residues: CASSLSRDTEAFF.

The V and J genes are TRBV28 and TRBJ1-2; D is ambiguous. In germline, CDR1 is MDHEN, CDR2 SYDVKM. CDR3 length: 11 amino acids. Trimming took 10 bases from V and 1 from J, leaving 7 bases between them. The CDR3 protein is CATHYNYGYTF. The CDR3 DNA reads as TGTGCCACCCACTATAACTATGGCTACACCTTC.

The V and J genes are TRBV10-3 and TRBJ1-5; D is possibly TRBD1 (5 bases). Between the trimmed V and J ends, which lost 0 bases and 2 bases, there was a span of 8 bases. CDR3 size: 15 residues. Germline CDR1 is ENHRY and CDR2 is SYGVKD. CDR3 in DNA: TGTGCCATCAGTGAGTCCTGGGGCGGCAATCAGCCCCAGCATTTT. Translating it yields CAISESWGGNQPQHF.

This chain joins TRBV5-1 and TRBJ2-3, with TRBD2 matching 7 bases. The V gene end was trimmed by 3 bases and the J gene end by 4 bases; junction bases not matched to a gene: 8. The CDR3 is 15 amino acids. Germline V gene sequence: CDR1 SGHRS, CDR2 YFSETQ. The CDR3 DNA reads TGCGCCAGCAGCTGGGGAGGCGGGAGCGCAGATACGCAGTATTTT. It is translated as CASSWGGGSADTQYF.

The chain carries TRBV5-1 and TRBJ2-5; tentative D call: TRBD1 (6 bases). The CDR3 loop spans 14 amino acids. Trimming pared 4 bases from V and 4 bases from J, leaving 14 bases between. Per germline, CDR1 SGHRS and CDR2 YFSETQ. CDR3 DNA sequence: TGCGCCAGCAGCCCTACAGGGTCCCTAGAGACCCAGTACTTC. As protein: CASSPTGSLETQYF.

This CDR3 is CASSQASGGGAGTQYF. The CDR3 DNA reads as TGTGCCAGCAGCCAGGCTAGCGGGGGGGGAGCCGGTACGCAGTATTTT. J is TRBJ2-3 and V is TRBV4-2, with TRBD2 matching over 12 bases. This CDR3 has 16 residues. Germline loops: CDR1 LGHNA, CDR2 YNFKEQ. The trim removed 3 bases at V and 8 bases at J, leaving 9 bases unmatched.

CDR3 region: CASSLWPPHSNQPQHF. The CDR3 bases are TGTGCCAGCAGTTTATGGCCCCCACATAGCAATCAGCCCCAGCATTTT. This rearrangement joins TRBV28 to TRBJ1-5; no firm D call. The CDR3 loop spans 16 amino acids. V was shortened by 0 bases and J by 0 bases, with 9 bases between the two germline ends. Germline V CDR1 and CDR2: MDHEN, SYDVKM.

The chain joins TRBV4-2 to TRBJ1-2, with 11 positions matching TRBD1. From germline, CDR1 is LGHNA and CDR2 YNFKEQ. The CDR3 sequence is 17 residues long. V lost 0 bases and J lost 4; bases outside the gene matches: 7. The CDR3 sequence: CASSQDSGTGGIYGYTF. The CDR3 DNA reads TGTGCCAGCAGCCAAGATTCCGGGACAGGGGGAATCTATGGCTACACCTTC.

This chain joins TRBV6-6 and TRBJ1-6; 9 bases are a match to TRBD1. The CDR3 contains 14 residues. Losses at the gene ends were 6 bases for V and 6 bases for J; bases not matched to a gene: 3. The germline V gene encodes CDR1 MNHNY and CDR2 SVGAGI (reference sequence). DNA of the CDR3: TGTGCCAGCAGACGACAGGGGGGTAATTCACCCCTCCACTTT. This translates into CASRRQGGNSPLHF.

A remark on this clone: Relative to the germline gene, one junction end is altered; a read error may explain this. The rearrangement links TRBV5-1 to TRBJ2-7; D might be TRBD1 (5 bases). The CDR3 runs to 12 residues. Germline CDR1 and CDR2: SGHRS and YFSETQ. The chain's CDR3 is CASRLGGAEQYF. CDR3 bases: TGCGCCAGCAGATTGGGTGGGGCCGAGCAGTACTTC.

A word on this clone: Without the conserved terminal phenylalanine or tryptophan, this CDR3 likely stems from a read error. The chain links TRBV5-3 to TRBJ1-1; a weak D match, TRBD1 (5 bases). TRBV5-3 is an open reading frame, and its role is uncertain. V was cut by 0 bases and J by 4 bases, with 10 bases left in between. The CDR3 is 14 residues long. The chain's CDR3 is CARSLDRGSTEAFL. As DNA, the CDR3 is TGTGCCAGAAGCTTGGATAGGGGAAGCACTGAAGCTTTCCTT.

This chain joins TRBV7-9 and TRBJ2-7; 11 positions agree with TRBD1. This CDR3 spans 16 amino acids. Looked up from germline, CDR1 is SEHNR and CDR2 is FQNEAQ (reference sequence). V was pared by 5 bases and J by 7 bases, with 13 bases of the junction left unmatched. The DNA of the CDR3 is TGTGCCAGCAGCGGCGTTGACAGGACAGGGGGCGGGGAGCAGTACTTC. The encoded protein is CASSGVDRTGGGEQYF.

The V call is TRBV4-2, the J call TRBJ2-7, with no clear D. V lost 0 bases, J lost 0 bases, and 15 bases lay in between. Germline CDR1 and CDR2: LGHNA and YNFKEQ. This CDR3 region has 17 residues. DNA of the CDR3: TGTGCCAGCAGCCAAGAATTAGCAGTTTTGAGCTCCTACGAGCAGTACTTC. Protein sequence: CASSQELAVLSSYEQYF.

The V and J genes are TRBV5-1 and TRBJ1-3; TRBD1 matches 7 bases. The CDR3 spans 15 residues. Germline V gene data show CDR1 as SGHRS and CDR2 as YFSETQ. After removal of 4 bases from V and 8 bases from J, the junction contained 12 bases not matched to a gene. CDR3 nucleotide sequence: TGCGCCAGCAGCCACGGACAGGCGGTGGGAGACACCATATATTTT. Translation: CASSHGQAVGDTIYF.

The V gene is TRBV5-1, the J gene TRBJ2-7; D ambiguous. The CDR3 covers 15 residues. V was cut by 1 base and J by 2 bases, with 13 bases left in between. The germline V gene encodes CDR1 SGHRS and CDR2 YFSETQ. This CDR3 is CASSLFNTVAYEQYF. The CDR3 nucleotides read TGCGCCAGCAGCTTGTTTAATACGGTAGCCTACGAGCAGTACTTC.

CDR3 sequence reads: CASSPGQVFGGYTF. The CDR3 nucleotides are TGTGCCAGCAGTCCCGGACAGGTTTTCGGTGGCTACACCTTC. This chain joins TRBV6-4 and TRBJ1-2, with 7 bases matching TRBD1. With V trimmed by 5 bases and J by 7 bases, 10 bases remained unmatched. Germline CDR1 reads MRHNA; CDR2 reads SNTAGT. The CDR3 extends over 14 amino acids.

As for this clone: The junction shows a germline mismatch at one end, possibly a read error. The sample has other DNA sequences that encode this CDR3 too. In DNA form, the CDR3 reads TGTGCCAGCAGTGACCCCGGCGGGGAAGACGGAGCCGGGGAGCTGTTTTTC. Its protein is CASSDPGGEDGAGELFF. The chain links TRBV6-1 to TRBJ2-2, with a weak D call TRBD2 (6 bases). Germline loops: CDR1 MNHNS, CDR2 SASEGT. The CDR3 has 17 amino acids.

The CDR3 sequence is CASSQVRGEKLFF. CDR3 nucleotide sequence: TGCGCCAGCAGCCAAGTTAGAGGCGAAAAACTGTTTTTT. The rearrangement uses TRBV4-1 and TRBJ1-4, with D unclear. From germline, CDR1 is MGHRA and CDR2 YSYEKL. CDR3 length: 13 amino acids. Deletions cut 1 base from V and 8 bases from J, with 8 bases between.

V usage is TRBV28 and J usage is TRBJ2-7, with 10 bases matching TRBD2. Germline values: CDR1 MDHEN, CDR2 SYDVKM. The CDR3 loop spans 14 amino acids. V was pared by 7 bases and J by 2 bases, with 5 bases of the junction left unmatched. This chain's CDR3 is CASTLAGGPYEQYF. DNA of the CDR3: TGTGCCAGCACGTTAGCGGGAGGTCCCTACGAGCAGTACTTC.

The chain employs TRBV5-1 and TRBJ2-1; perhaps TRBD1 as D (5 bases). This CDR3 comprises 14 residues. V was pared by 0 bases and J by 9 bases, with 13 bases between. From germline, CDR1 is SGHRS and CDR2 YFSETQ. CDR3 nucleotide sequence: TGCGCCAGCAGCTTGGTGGTGGGGCCGGGTGAGCAGTTCTTC. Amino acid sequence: CASSLVVGPGEQFF.

CDR3 sequence: CASSSTGTRADTQYF. Here the CDR3 DNA reads TGCGCCAGCAGCTCTACCGGGACTAGGGCCGATACGCAGTATTTT. The rearrangement joins TRBV5-1 to TRBJ2-3; 8 bases align to TRBD2. Trimming cost V 3 bases and J 6 bases; bases outside gene matches: 9. Germline loops: CDR1 SGHRS, CDR2 YFSETQ. CDR3 length: 15 amino acids.